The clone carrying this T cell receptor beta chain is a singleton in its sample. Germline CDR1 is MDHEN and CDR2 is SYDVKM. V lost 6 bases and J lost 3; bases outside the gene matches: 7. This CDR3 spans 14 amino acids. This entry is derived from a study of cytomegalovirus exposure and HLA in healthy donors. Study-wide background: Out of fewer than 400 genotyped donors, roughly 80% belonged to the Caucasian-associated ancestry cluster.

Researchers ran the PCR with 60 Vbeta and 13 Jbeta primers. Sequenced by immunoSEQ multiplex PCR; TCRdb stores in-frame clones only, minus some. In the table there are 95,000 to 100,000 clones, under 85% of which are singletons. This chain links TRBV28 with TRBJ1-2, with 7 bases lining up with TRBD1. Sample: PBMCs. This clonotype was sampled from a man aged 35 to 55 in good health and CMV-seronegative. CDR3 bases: TGTGCCAGCAGGATAACAGGGGTTTACTATGGCTACACCTTC. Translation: CASRITGVYYGYTF.